This is a list of T cell receptor beta chains from one sample in a study of response to subunit inactivated influenza vaccine. Via MiXCR, TCRdb re-called the RT-PCR reads, giving one row per CDR3 protein. The sample yields about 700,000 distinct CDR3 sequences, 11% to 15% seen once. Source: PBMCs from blood, taken 14 to 15 days before vaccination. These receptors all come from a man in his fifties who received an inactivated influenza vaccine. Both conserved end residues are part of each CDR3. The D gene is left open where the match is weak. Size values are once, few and many counts, or a class for expanded clones, and some rows have none.

v_call: TRBV20-1; d_call: TRBD2; j_call: TRBJ2-7; clone_size: .; cdr3_nt: TGCAGTGCTAGAGCGCGGGAGGGCCCCTACGAGCAGTACTTC; cdr3_aa: CSARAREGPYEQYF
v_call: TRBV7-9; d_call: TRBD2; j_call: TRBJ2-1; clone_size: .; cdr3_nt: TGTGCCAGCAGCTCCCGGACTAGCGGGGCGGTCTATGAGCAGTTCTTC; cdr3_aa: CASSSRTSGAVYEQFF
v_call: TRBV29-1; d_call: .; j_call: TRBJ2-7; clone_size: many; cdr3_nt: TGCAGCGTCGCCCACGCCACCTACGAGCAGTACTTC; cdr3_aa: CSVAHATYEQYF
v_call: TRBV27; d_call: TRBD1; j_call: TRBJ1-6; clone_size: .; cdr3_nt: TGTGCCAGCAGGCCTGGACAGGGGACACCGTATAATTCACCCCTCCACTTT; cdr3_aa: CASRPGQGTPYNSPLHF
v_call: TRBV2; d_call: TRBD2; j_call: TRBJ2-1; clone_size: few; cdr3_nt: TGTGCCAGCAGGGGGACTAGCGGGAGTACTGAGCAGTTCTTC; cdr3_aa: CASRGTSGSTEQFF
v_call: TRBV20-1; d_call: TRBD2; j_call: TRBJ2-1; clone_size: few; cdr3_nt: TGCAGTGCTAGGGGGGGAGCGGGAGCACACAATGAGCAGTTCTTC; cdr3_aa: CSARGGAGAHNEQFF
v_call: TRBV11-2; d_call: TRBD1; j_call: TRBJ2-2; clone_size: many; cdr3_nt: TGTGCCAGCAGCTTCTACAGGGGCGGCACCGGGGAGCTGTTTTTT; cdr3_aa: CASSFYRGGTGELFF
v_call: TRBV4-2; d_call: .; j_call: TRBJ1-1; clone_size: few; cdr3_nt: TGTGCCAGCAGTATGCTGAACACTGAAGCTTTCTTT; cdr3_aa: CASSMLNTEAFF
v_call: TRBV25-1; d_call: TRBD1; j_call: TRBJ1-4; clone_size: few; cdr3_nt: TGTGCCAGCAGTTCAACCTCGGGACAGGGCATAGATGAAAAACTGTTTTTT; cdr3_aa: CASSSTSGQGIDEKLFF
v_call: TRBV29-1; d_call: TRBD1; j_call: TRBJ2-7; clone_size: .; cdr3_nt: TGCAGCGTTGAAGAAGGACAGGGGGGGCCCTACGAGCAGTACTTC; cdr3_aa: CSVEEGQGGPYEQYF
v_call: TRBV5-6; d_call: TRBD2; j_call: TRBJ2-5; clone_size: few; cdr3_nt: TGTGCCAGCAGCTTCCCGACTAGCGGAGTTTCGGAGACCCAGTACTTC; cdr3_aa: CASSFPTSGVSETQYF
v_call: TRBV7-2; d_call: TRBD1; j_call: TRBJ1-2; clone_size: .; cdr3_nt: TGTGCCAGCAGCTTAGCCCCAGGGGGCAACTATGGCTACACCTTC; cdr3_aa: CASSLAPGGNYGYTF
v_call: TRBV20-1; d_call: .; j_call: TRBJ2-5; clone_size: few; cdr3_nt: TGCAGTGCTAGCACCACCGGCCGGGAGACCCAGTACTTC; cdr3_aa: CSASTTGRETQYF
v_call: TRBV18; d_call: TRBD2; j_call: TRBJ2-7; clone_size: few; cdr3_nt: TGTGCCAGCTCCCTCGGGACTAGCGGGAGAAATGCGCAGTACTTC; cdr3_aa: CASSLGTSGRNAQYF
v_call: TRBV7-6; d_call: TRBD1; j_call: TRBJ2-2; clone_size: .; cdr3_nt: TGTGCCAGCAGCTCCGACAGGGGAGAATTCCCCGGGGAGCTGTTTTTT; cdr3_aa: CASSSDRGEFPGELFF
v_call: TRBV28; d_call: .; j_call: TRBJ2-3; clone_size: many; cdr3_nt: TGTGCCAGCGGCTCATCTTATCGGGATACGCAGTATTTT; cdr3_aa: CASGSSYRDTQYF
v_call: TRBV5-1; d_call: TRBD1; j_call: TRBJ2-1; clone_size: .; cdr3_nt: TGCGCCAGCAGCTCTGGACAGGGACCGACTAATGAGCAGTTCTTC; cdr3_aa: CASSSGQGPTNEQFF
v_call: TRBV16; d_call: .; j_call: TRBJ1-6; clone_size: few; cdr3_nt: TGTGCCAGCAGCCAATCGGGCCCAGTGAATAATTCACCCCTCCACTTT; cdr3_aa: CASSQSGPVNNSPLHF
v_call: TRBV3-1; d_call: .; j_call: TRBJ2-3; clone_size: few; cdr3_nt: TGTGCCAGCAGCCAAAGTCCGGGGGTAACCACAGATACGCAGTATTTT; cdr3_aa: CASSQSPGVTTDTQYF
v_call: TRBV7-8; d_call: .; j_call: TRBJ2-7; clone_size: many; cdr3_nt: TGTGCCAGCAGCCCGCGACTGTCCTACGAGCAGTACTTC; cdr3_aa: CASSPRLSYEQYF
v_call: TRBV28; d_call: .; j_call: TRBJ1-5; clone_size: .; cdr3_nt: TGTGCCAGCAGTTTACAGGGGTTGAGGCAGCCCCAGCATTTT; cdr3_aa: CASSLQGLRQPQHF
v_call: TRBV11-2; d_call: TRBD2; j_call: TRBJ2-5; clone_size: .; cdr3_nt: TGTGCCAGCAGCTCCTCGGTAGCGGGGCTCGAGTACCAAGAGACCCAGTACTTC; cdr3_aa: CASSSSVAGLEYQETQYF
v_call: TRBV28; d_call: .; j_call: TRBJ2-7; clone_size: many; cdr3_nt: TGTGCCAGCAGTTTGACCGACGAGCAGTACTTC; cdr3_aa: CASSLTDEQYF
v_call: TRBV9; d_call: .; j_call: TRBJ2-1; clone_size: .; cdr3_nt: TGTGCCAGCAGCGTCCAGGGTCTGTACAGTGAGCAGTTCTTC; cdr3_aa: CASSVQGLYSEQFF
v_call: TRBV9; d_call: TRBD1; j_call: TRBJ2-1; clone_size: .; cdr3_nt: TGTGCCAGCAGCGCGCCCTCGGGACAGAATGAGCAGTTCTTC; cdr3_aa: CASSAPSGQNEQFF
v_call: TRBV2; d_call: .; j_call: TRBJ1-1; clone_size: many; cdr3_nt: TGTGCCAGCAGGGGTGGGCGGGCGGCTGAAGCTTTCTTT; cdr3_aa: CASRGGRAAEAFF
v_call: TRBV4-1; d_call: .; j_call: TRBJ1-4; clone_size: .; cdr3_nt: TGCGCCAGCAGCCAGACGGCAGCCCTTAATGAAAAACTGTTTTTT; cdr3_aa: CASSQTAALNEKLFF
v_call: TRBV5-1; d_call: TRBD2; j_call: TRBJ2-7; clone_size: .; cdr3_nt: TGCGCCAGCTACCCCGGGACTAGCGGGACCGACGAGCAGTACTTC; cdr3_aa: CASYPGTSGTDEQYF
v_call: TRBV25-1; d_call: .; j_call: TRBJ2-3; clone_size: .; cdr3_nt: TGTGCCAGCAGCTTAGGGGGGGGGTATACAGATACGCAGTATTTT; cdr3_aa: CASSLGGGYTDTQYF
v_call: TRBV7-2; d_call: .; j_call: TRBJ2-7; clone_size: .; cdr3_nt: TGTGCCAGCAGCTCGAGGACGGGGGCCTCCTACGAGCAGTACTTC; cdr3_aa: CASSSRTGASYEQYF
v_call: TRBV5-1; d_call: TRBD1; j_call: TRBJ2-5; clone_size: many; cdr3_nt: TGCGCCAGCAGCCCAGGGACAGCCCAAGAGACCCAGTACTTC; cdr3_aa: CASSPGTAQETQYF
v_call: TRBV3-1; d_call: .; j_call: TRBJ2-4; clone_size: few; cdr3_nt: TGTGCCAGCAGCCAAGAGGCACAGGGAAACATTCAGTACTTC; cdr3_aa: CASSQEAQGNIQYF
v_call: TRBV4-3; d_call: .; j_call: TRBJ2-1; clone_size: .; cdr3_nt: TGCGCCAGCAGCCATGACCCCAGGGTTGAGCAGTTCTTC; cdr3_aa: CASSHDPRVEQFF
v_call: TRBV7-2; d_call: .; j_call: TRBJ2-7; clone_size: many; cdr3_nt: TGTGCCAGCAGACGAGACAGGGAGCAGTACTTC; cdr3_aa: CASRRDREQYF
v_call: TRBV5-1; d_call: .; j_call: TRBJ2-5; clone_size: few; cdr3_nt: TGCGCCAGCAGCTTGAACGGGCCAGCTCAAGAGACCCAGTACTTC; cdr3_aa: CASSLNGPAQETQYF
v_call: TRBV27; d_call: TRBD1; j_call: TRBJ2-7; clone_size: few; cdr3_nt: TGTGCCAGCAGACCGGGACAGGGACATTTCAGCGAGCAGTACTTC; cdr3_aa: CASRPGQGHFSEQYF
v_call: TRBV19; d_call: .; j_call: TRBJ2-1; clone_size: .; cdr3_nt: TGTGCCAGTAGTATGCCCAATGAGCAGTTCTTC; cdr3_aa: CASSMPNEQFF
v_call: TRBV6-5; d_call: .; j_call: TRBJ2-2; clone_size: many; cdr3_nt: TGTGCCAGCAGTTGGGACTCCCCGGAGTCCGGGGAGCTGTTTTTT; cdr3_aa: CASSWDSPESGELFF
v_call: TRBV15; d_call: .; j_call: TRBJ1-4; clone_size: .; cdr3_nt: TGTGCCACCAGCAGAGATGTGGGGACTAATGAAAAACTGTTTTTT; cdr3_aa: CATSRDVGTNEKLFF
v_call: TRBV5-1; d_call: .; j_call: TRBJ2-3; clone_size: many; cdr3_nt: TGCGCCAGCAGCTTGATTTCTGGGGCAACAGATACGCAGTATTTT; cdr3_aa: CASSLISGATDTQYF
v_call: TRBV12-3/TRBV12-4; d_call: .; j_call: TRBJ1-2; clone_size: many; cdr3_nt: TGTGCCAGCACCCTACAGGATAACTATGGCTACACCTTC; cdr3_aa: CASTLQDNYGYTF
v_call: TRBV25-1; d_call: .; j_call: TRBJ2-1; clone_size: many; cdr3_nt: TGTGCCAGCAGTGATTCTAGACAAATACGTGAGCAGTTCTTC; cdr3_aa: CASSDSRQIREQFF